This record looks at one T cell receptor (beta chain) sequence and its context. The antigen is not known. The data are from a study of OX40 agonist ivuxolimab in advanced cancers. Study background: Patients were dosed with the agonistic anti-OX40 (CD134) antibody ivuxolimab. At doses from 0.01 to 10 mg/kg, patients were given intravenous ivuxolimab every 2 weeks. Broader study findings: The CD4+ and CD8+ T cells in the blood had expanded clonally by week 6 at 0.1 to 3.0 mg/kg.

This CDR3 is built from 16 residues. CDR1 is LNHDA and CDR2 is SQIVND in the germline V gene (reference sequence). V gave up 7 bases and J gave up 0 bases, with 16 bases separating them. Autoimmune disease history or systemic immunosuppression led to patient exclusion. TCRdb's copy holds only in-frame clones and misses some; the assay was immunoSEQ multiplex PCR. Of 100,000 to 150,000 clones in the sample, roughly 92% were seen once. This chain links TRBV19 with TRBJ1-5, with D possibly matching TRBD1 (5 bases). The input for sequencing was CD4+ or CD8+ T cells sorted from blood, taken in a trial of the OX40 agonist ivuxolimab. This clonotype was sampled from an adult with an advanced solid tumor such as melanoma, head and neck, liver or kidney cancer. This chain's CDR3 is CASTENGGFSNQPQHF. The DNA of the CDR3 is TGTGCCAGTACCGAAAACGGGGGATTTAGCAATCAGCCCCAGCATTTT.